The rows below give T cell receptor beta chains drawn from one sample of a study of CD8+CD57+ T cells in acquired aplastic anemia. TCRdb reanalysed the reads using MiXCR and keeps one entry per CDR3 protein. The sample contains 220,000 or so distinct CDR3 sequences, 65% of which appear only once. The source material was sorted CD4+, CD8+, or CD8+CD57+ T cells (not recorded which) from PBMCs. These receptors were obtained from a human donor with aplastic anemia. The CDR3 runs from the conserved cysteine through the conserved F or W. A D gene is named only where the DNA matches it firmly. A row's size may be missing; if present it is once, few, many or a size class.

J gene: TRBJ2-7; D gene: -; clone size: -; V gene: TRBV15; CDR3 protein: CATSSQSYEQYF; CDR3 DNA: TGTGCCACCAGCAGCCAGAGCTACGAGCAGTACTTC
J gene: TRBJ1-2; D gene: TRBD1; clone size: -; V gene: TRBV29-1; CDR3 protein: CSVYGQGNGYTF; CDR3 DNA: TGCAGCGTTTACGGACAGGGTAACGGCTACACCTTC
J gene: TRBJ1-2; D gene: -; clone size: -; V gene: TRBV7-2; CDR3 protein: CASSKQGSHGYTF; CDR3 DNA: TGTGCCAGCAGCAAACAGGGATCCCATGGCTACACCTTC
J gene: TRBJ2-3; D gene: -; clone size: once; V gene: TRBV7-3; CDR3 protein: CASKGWEGGGSTDTQYF; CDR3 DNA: TGTGCCAGCAAGGGGTGGGAAGGCGGGGGCAGCACAGATACGCAGTATTTT
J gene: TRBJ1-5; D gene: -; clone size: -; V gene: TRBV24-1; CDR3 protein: CATSYRVYRNQPQHF; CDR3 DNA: TGTGCCACCAGTTATAGGGTGTATCGGAATCAGCCCCAGCATTTT
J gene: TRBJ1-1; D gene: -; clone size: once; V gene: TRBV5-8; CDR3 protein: CASSLGLEAANTEAFF; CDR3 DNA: TGTGCCAGCAGCTTGGGTCTAGAGGCGGCGAACACTGAAGCTTTCTTT
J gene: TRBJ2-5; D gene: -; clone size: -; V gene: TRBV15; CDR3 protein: CATIARGADETQYF; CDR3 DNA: TGTGCCACCATAGCCCGAGGGGCGGACGAGACCCAGTACTTC
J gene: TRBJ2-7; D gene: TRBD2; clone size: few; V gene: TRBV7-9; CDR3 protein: CASSRSGLAGYEQYF; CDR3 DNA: TGTGCCAGCAGCCGCTCCGGACTAGCGGGCTACGAGCAGTACTTC
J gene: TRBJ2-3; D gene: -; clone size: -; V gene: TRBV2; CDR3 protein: CASRVGVTDTQYF; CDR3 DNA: TGTGCCAGCAGGGTAGGGGTCACAGATACGCAGTATTTT
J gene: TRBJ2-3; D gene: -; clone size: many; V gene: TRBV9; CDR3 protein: CATKPGLTTDTQYF; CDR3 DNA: TGTGCCACCAAACCGGGACTTACCACAGATACGCAGTATTTT
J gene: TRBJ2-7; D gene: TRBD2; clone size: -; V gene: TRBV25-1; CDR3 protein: CASSPSGTSGYEQYF; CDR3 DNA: TGTGCCAGCAGCCCGTCCGGGACTAGCGGCTACGAGCAGTACTTC
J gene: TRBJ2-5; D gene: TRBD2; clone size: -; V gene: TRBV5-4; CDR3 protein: CASSIRVQGGETQYF; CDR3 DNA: TGTGCCAGCAGCATTAGGGTCCAGGGAGGGGAGACCCAGTACTTC
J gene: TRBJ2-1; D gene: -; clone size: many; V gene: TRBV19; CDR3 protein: CASSLSYNEQFF; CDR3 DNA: TGTGCCAGTAGTCTCAGTTACAATGAGCAGTTCTTC
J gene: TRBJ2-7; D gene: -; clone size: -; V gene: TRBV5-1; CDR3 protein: CASSAAGPLEEQYF; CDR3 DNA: TGCGCCAGCAGCGCAGCGGGCCCCCTAGAAGAGCAGTACTTC
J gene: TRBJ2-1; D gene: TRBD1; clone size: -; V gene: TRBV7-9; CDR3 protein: CASSSDRGINEQFF; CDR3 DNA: TGTGCCAGCAGCTCGGACAGGGGCATCAATGAGCAGTTCTTC
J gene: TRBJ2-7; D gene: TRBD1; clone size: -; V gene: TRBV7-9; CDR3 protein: CASSFPGQEAYEQYF; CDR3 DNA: TGTGCCAGCAGCTTCCCGGGACAGGAAGCCTACGAGCAGTACTTC
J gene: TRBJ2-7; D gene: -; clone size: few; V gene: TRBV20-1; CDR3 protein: CSAVDRDYHREQYF; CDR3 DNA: TGCAGTGCTGTCGACAGAGACTACCATCGCGAGCAGTACTTC
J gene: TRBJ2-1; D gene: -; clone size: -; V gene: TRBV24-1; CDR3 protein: CATSDWQGIEQFF; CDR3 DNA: TGTGCCACCAGTGATTGGCAGGGGATTGAGCAGTTCTTC
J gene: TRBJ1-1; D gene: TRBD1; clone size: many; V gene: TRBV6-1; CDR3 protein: CASSYDRGLENTEAFF; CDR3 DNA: TGTGCCAGCAGTTATGACAGGGGGCTCGAGAACACTGAAGCTTTCTTT
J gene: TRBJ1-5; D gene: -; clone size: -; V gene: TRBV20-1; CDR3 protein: CSARGAGGNQPQHF; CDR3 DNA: TGCAGTGCTAGAGGGGCAGGAGGCAATCAGCCCCAGCATTTT
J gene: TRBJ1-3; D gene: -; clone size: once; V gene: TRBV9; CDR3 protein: CASSVVDGHSGNTIYF; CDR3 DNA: TGTGCCAGCAGCGTAGTGGACGGACACTCTGGAAACACCATATATTTT
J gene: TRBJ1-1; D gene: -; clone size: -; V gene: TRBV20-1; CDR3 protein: CSSRMNTEAFF; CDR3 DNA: TGCAGTTCTCGGATGAACACTGAAGCTTTCTTT
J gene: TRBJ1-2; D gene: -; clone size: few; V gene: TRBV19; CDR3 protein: CASTTDSTNYGYTF; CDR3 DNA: TGTGCCAGTACCACGGACAGCACTAACTATGGCTACACCTTC
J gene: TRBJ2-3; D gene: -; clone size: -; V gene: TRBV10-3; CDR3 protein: CAISESRETQYF; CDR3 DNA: TGTGCCATCAGTGAGTCTAGGGAGACGCAGTATTTT
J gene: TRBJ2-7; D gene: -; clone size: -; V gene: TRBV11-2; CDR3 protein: CASSSGHTYEQYF; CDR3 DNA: TGTGCCAGCAGCTCCGGGCATACCTACGAGCAGTACTTC
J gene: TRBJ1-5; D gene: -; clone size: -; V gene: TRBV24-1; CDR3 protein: CATSVRGKGQPQHF; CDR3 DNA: TGTGCCACCAGTGTCCGGGGTAAGGGTCAGCCCCAGCATTTT
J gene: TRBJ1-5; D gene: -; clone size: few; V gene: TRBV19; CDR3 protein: CASMVGSNQPQHF; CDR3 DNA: TGTGCCAGTATGGTAGGGAGCAATCAGCCCCAGCATTTT
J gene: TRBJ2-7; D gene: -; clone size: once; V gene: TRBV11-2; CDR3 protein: CASSFQSAGAREQYF; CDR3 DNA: TGTGCCAGCAGCTTTCAGTCAGCCGGGGCACGCGAGCAGTACTTC
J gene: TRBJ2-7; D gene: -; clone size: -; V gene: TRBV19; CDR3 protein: CASSTTGMPWEQYF; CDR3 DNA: TGTGCCAGTAGTACGACAGGTATGCCGTGGGAGCAGTACTTC
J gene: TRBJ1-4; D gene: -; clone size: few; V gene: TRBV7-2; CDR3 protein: CASSLLSSANEKLFF; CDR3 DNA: TGTGCCAGCAGCTTACTCAGTTCGGCTAATGAAAAACTGTTTTTT
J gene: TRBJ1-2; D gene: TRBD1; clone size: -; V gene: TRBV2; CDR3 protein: CASKPGTGGNYGYTF; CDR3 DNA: TGTGCCAGTAAACCAGGGACAGGGGGGAACTATGGCTACACCTTC
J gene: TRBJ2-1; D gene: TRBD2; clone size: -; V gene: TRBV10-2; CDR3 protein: CASSNLAGLNEQFF; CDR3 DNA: TGCGCCAGCAGTAACCTAGCGGGATTAAATGAGCAGTTCTTC
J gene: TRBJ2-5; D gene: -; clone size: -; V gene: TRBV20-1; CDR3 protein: CSARAIGGETQYF; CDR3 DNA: TGCAGTGCTAGAGCGATCGGCGGAGAGACCCAGTACTTC
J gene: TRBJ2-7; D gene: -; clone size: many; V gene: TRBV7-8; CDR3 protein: CASSLVEISYEQYF; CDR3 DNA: TGTGCCAGCAGCTTAGTCGAGATCTCCTACGAGCAGTACTTC
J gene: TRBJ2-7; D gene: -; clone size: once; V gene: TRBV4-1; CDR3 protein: CASSQGLGGRVPYEQYF; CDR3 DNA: TGCGCCAGCAGCCAAGGTCTCGGTGGCAGGGTACCCTACGAGCAGTACTTC
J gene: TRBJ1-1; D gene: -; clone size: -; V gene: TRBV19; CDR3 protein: CASSIDTGPTEAFF; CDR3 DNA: TGTGCCAGTAGTATAGACACAGGGCCCACTGAAGCTTTCTTT